The following is a TCR beta chain sequence with its context. The data originate from a study of blood T cell repertoires in COVID-19. Across the whole study: From T cells, B-cell-depleted T cells, or PBMCs came the material, which was cDNA or gDNA.

The table came from immunoSEQ multiplex PCR; TCRdb's copy has only in-frame clones and leaves some out. Of under 300,000 clones listed, around 88% were seen once; the top ten hold under 10%. The source material was PBMCs or T cells enriched from blood (not recorded which). The TCR sequence derives from a man aged 35 to 55 who had recovered from COVID-19.

CDR3 sequence reads: CASSPRRQRNEKLFF. Here the CDR3 DNA reads TGTGCCAGCTCACCACGTCGGCAGAGGAATGAAAAACTGTTTTTT. The chain links TRBV18 to TRBJ1-4; D not resolved. Germline V gene lookup returns CDR1 KGHSH and CDR2 LQKENI. V was trimmed by 1 base and J by 5 bases, leaving 11 bases between them. The CDR3 runs to 15 residues.